This entry concerns a single TCR beta chain. Its antigen is unknown. Per-nucleotide qualities are absent, and no much larger clonotype sits a single base away. Each donor gave one peripheral blood draw, roughly 120 mL on average, collected into heparinised tubes. A BD FACSAria II and a panel including CD45RO, CCR7, CD25, CD127, CD95 and CD27 were used to sort naive, central memory, regulatory and stem cell-like memory CD4+ T cells. Purity was above 95% for every sorted population. PBMCs were isolated right away by Lymphoprep density gradient centrifugation and were stained directly, without culture. So that batch effects would be minimized, each experiment stained and sorted samples in pairs, pairing one healthy donor with one patient. All of the isolated RNA was reverse transcribed with the High Capacity cDNA Reverse Transcription Kit, so expressed TCRB transcripts were sequenced. Naive, central memory and regulatory T cell samples underwent deep immunoSEQ sequencing, averaging roughly 3.5 million total reads per sample. After sorted cells were lysed in RLT buffer, RNA was extracted with DNase-treated RNeasy Micro or Mini kits, with the choice depending on cell number. Each cell subset was processed on its own to prevent cross-contamination, while patient and healthy donor samples were processed together. The immunoSEQ multiplex PCR was used to amplify TCRB sequences from cDNA, generating 87-bp fragments that spanned the CDR3 region. Sequencing of the amplicons was performed on the Illumina HiSeq platform. The original pipeline was this. Synthetic template baselines were used to correct PCR bias computationally, reads within Hamming distance 2 were collapsed, and singletons that could not be merged were discarded. By aligning reads against IMGT, V, D and J genes, CDR3 length, and insertions or deletions at six rearrangement sites were assigned. Clonotype counts were normalized to sorted cell number within each subset before computing true diversity and Gini coefficients with the tcR R package. Repertoire sharing was quantified using the overlap coefficient calculated on TCRB nucleotide sequences. As a proxy for the pre-selection repertoire, out-of-frame TCRB sequences from naive cells were analyzed. Imported from immuneACCESS, the table was reduced by TCRdb to in-frame sequences with V and J called. These copies leave out some clones; in studies compared against another copy, an unresolved V gene accounts for under half, and the cause of the remainder is not known. V and J calls and clone size come straight from that table; D and trimming were deduced from the DNA. This sample gives about half a million clones in total; 30% of them show up just once. The top ten clones comprise 0.06% to 0.07% of the sample.

The data stem from a study of beta chain features in type 1 diabetes (dated by TCRdb to 2017 to 2018). Broadly, across the study: Patients and healthy donors did not differ in mean age, gender distribution, total cell number or subset yield. Whereas all 28 donors provided naive and central memory subsets, regulatory and stem cell-like memory subsets were isolated from just 8 patients and about 8 healthy donors. In the study, TCRB repertoires of sorted circulating CD4+ T cell subsets from recently diagnosed type 1 diabetes patients were compared with those of matched healthy donors. Across all samples, some 110,000,000 sorted cells were examined, and cell number per subset correlated strongly with RNA yield. Findings and caveats that apply to the study as a whole: At VDJ recombination sites, type 1 diabetes patients had fewer insertions and more deleted nucleotides, which implies abnormalities in thymic rearrangement. Shorter templates might have been favored by PCR, but patient and control samples were amplified and corrected together, so both groups would have been affected equally by any skew. Naive, central memory and regulatory TCRB repertoires appeared to be more alike among patients than among healthy donors. Type 1 diabetes patients showed a moderate but significant shortening of TCRB CDR3 length in all four CD4+ subsets. Because cDNA was sequenced instead of genomic DNA, highly expressing activated cells could be over-represented, though the groups showed no difference in activation or CD3 levels. HLA sub-analyses involved small numbers of individuals, so any influence of HLA type on TCRB rearrangement remained unresolved.

Trimming removed 5 bases from V and 3 bases from J; the gene matches leave 10 bases unexplained. CDR1 and CDR2, per the germline V gene, are SGHTA and FQGNSA. Inclusive of the bounding cysteine and phenylalanine, the CDR3 is 15 residues long. The CDR3 DNA has 45 bases and is translated from base 1. The clonotype comes from a man between 18 and 29 years old in good health. Sequenced input: naive CD4+ T cells from blood. Explained via the paper, the cell subset or site label denotes: true naive CD4+ T cells. The V and J genes are TRBV7-2 and TRBJ2-7, with 7 bases aligning to TRBD1. Read as DNA, the sequence is TGTGCCAGCAGCCCCCTTCCGGGACAGAGCTACGAGCAGTACTTC. Its translation is CASSPLPGQSYEQYF.